The rows below give T cell receptor beta chains drawn from one sample of a study of control samples from healthy donors and cancer patients. The assay was immunoSEQ multiplex PCR, and TCRdb's table has in-frame clones only and misses some. In the table there are about 120,000 clones, over 85% of which are singletons. The sample comprised blood. These receptor sequences come from a man between 25 and 39 years old in good health. Each CDR3 is given with its conserved first and last residue. Fields, in order: V gene, D gene, CDR3 length, clone size, J gene, CDR3 protein, CDR3 DNA. D genes are given only for firm matches. Clone sizes are given selectively: once, few, many, or a class where the clone is expanded.

>TRBV7-6|.|14|.|TRBJ2-2
CASSPDAQHGELFF
TGTGCCAGCAGCCCCGATGCCCAACACGGGGAGCTGTTTTTT
>TRBV24-1|.|13|.|TRBJ1-3
CATSDLSGNTIYF
TGTGCCACCAGTGATTTATCTGGAAACACCATATATTTT
>TRBV6-1|.|16|.|TRBJ1-6
CASSERHGMDWSPLHF
TGTGCCAGCAGTGAAAGGCATGGAATGGATTGGTCACCCCTCCACTTT
>TRBV6-1|TRBD2|19|.|TRBJ2-1
CASSGPGTSGGPSYNEQFF
TGTGCCAGCAGTGGCCCCGGGACTAGCGGGGGCCCTTCCTACAATGAGCAGTTCTTC
>TRBV5-1|.|16|.|TRBJ1-4
CASSLGGASVLEKLFF
TGCGCCAGCAGCTTGGGGGGCGCTTCAGTTCTCGAAAAACTGTTTTTT
>TRBV7-2|TRBD2|18|.|TRBJ2-2
CASTPKGLAGGGTGELFF
TGTGCCAGCACCCCTAAAGGACTAGCGGGGGGCGGGACCGGGGAGCTGTTTTTT
>TRBV6-6|.|13|once|TRBJ1-6
CAVRPGLNSPLHF
TGTGCCGTCAGGCCAGGCCTTAATTCACCCCTCCACTTT
>TRBV6-6|TRBD1|16|.|TRBJ2-2
CASSSRTGTNTGELFF
TGTGCCAGCAGTTCCCGGACAGGGACGAACACCGGGGAGCTGTTTTTT
>TRBV5-1|.|13|.|TRBJ1-1
CASSLGGTGYAFF
TGCGCCAGCAGCTTGGGGGGGACCGGTTACGCTTTCTTT
>TRBV5-5|.|16|.|TRBJ1-1
CASSLVGRGGFTEAFF
TGTGCCAGCAGCTTGGTAGGCAGGGGAGGATTCACTGAAGCTTTCTTT
>TRBV5-1|.|15|.|TRBJ1-2
CASSLAGDDGYGYTF
TGCGCCAGCAGCTTGGCAGGCGACGATGGGTATGGCTACACCTTC
>TRBV6-5|.|14|.|TRBJ2-3
CASSSAIPIDTQYF
TGTGCCAGCAGTTCGGCCATTCCCATAGATACGCAGTATTTT
>TRBV7-9|TRBD1|16|.|TRBJ2-3
CASSPRSDRVTDTQYF
TGTGCCAGCAGCCCCCGGTCTGACAGGGTAACAGATACGCAGTATTTT
>TRBV18|TRBD1|17|.|TRBJ1-2
CASSPQQNGRGRDGYTF
TGTGCCAGCTCACCACAACAGAACGGCAGGGGGCGAGATGGCTACACCTTC
>TRBV24-1|.|14|.|TRBJ1-3
CATSEPGPGNTIYF
TGTGCCACCAGTGAGCCCGGGCCGGGAAACACCATATATTTT
>TRBV5-8|.|14|.|TRBJ1-5
CASSLGGSNQPQHF
TGTGCCAGCAGCTTGGGGGGCAGCAATCAGCCCCAGCATTTT
>TRBV6-5|.|14|.|TRBJ1-2
CASSSPADNYGYTF
TGTGCCAGCAGTTCCCCCGCCGACAACTATGGCTACACCTTC
>TRBV18|.|17|.|TRBJ2-5
CASSSLRAQGRQETQYF
TGTGCCAGCTCCAGCCTGAGGGCCCAGGGGAGGCAAGAGACCCAGTACTTC
>TRBV6-5|.|14|.|TRBJ1-2
CASAARGRHYGYTF
TGTGCCAGCGCTGCGAGAGGACGGCACTATGGCTACACCTTC
>TRBV3-1/TRBV3-2|.|13|.|TRBJ1-2
CASSLDGVNGYTF
TGTGCCAGCAGCCTCGATGGGGTGAATGGCTACACCTTC
>TRBV18|.|14|.|TRBJ1-4
CASSPRRANEKLFF
TGTGCCAGCTCACCCAGGAGGGCTAATGAAAAACTGTTTTTT
>TRBV7-9|TRBD1|14|.|TRBJ2-7
CASSLAGTGYEQYF
TGTGCCAGCAGCTTAGCTGGGACAGGGTACGAGCAGTACTTC
>TRBV5-1|.|14|.|TRBJ2-1
CASSFSGSYNEQFF
TGCGCCAGCAGCTTCAGCGGTTCCTACAATGAGCAGTTCTTC
>TRBV3-1/TRBV3-2|.|16|.|TRBJ1-6
CASSQAAGPGGSPLHF
TGTGCCAGCAGCCAAGCGGCTGGCCCTGGGGGTTCACCCCTCCACTTT
>TRBV11-2|.|14|.|TRBJ1-1
CASSLGPGNTEAFF
TGTGCCAGCAGCTTAGGCCCGGGGAACACTGAAGCTTTCTTT
>TRBV11-1|.|11|.|TRBJ1-3
CASSEQNTIYF
TGTGCCAGCAGCGAGCAAAACACCATATATTTT
>TRBV7-2|TRBD1|15|.|TRBJ1-1
CASSSKDRGLAEAFF
TGTGCCAGCAGCTCCAAAGACAGGGGGCTGGCTGAAGCTTTCTTT
>TRBV7-8|.|16|.|TRBJ1-6
CASSLEDARSNSPLHF
TGTGCCAGCAGCTTAGAGGACGCCCGATCAAATTCACCCCTCCACTTT
>TRBV2|.|15|.|TRBJ1-1
CASSERKTANTEAFF
TGTGCCAGCAGTGAAAGGAAGACGGCGAACACTGAAGCTTTCTTT
>TRBV5-1|.|15|few|TRBJ1-5
CASSLDGSSNQPQHF
TGCGCCAGCAGCTTGGACGGGAGTAGCAATCAGCCCCAGCATTTT
>TRBV6-2/TRBV6-3|.|15|.|TRBJ1-2
CASSYSGPENYGYTF
TGTGCCAGCAGTTACTCGGGTCCCGAGAACTATGGCTACACCTTC
>TRBV6-4|.|13|.|TRBJ1-1
CASSQDRGAEAFF
TGTGCCAGCAGCCAGGATAGGGGTGCTGAAGCTTTCTTT
>TRBV4-1|.|15|.|TRBJ1-2
CASSTIRGPGNGYTF
TGCGCCAGCAGCACTATCCGAGGGCCGGGAAATGGCTACACCTTC
>TRBV9|.|13|.|TRBJ2-1
CASSVGSYNEQFF
TGTGCCAGCAGCGTAGGCAGTTACAATGAGCAGTTCTTC
>TRBV15|.|13|.|TRBJ2-5
CATSSGEKETQYF
TGTGCCACCAGCAGTGGGGAAAAGGAGACCCAGTACTTC
>TRBV28|.|17|.|TRBJ1-5
CASSPSGSFYSNQPQHF
TGTGCCAGCAGCCCCTCGGGGAGCTTTTATAGCAATCAGCCCCAGCATTTT
>TRBV3-1/TRBV3-2|.|16|.|TRBJ2-1
CASSRGGQLLYNEQFF
TGTGCCAGCAGCCGGGGTGGACAGCTACTCTACAATGAGCAGTTCTTC